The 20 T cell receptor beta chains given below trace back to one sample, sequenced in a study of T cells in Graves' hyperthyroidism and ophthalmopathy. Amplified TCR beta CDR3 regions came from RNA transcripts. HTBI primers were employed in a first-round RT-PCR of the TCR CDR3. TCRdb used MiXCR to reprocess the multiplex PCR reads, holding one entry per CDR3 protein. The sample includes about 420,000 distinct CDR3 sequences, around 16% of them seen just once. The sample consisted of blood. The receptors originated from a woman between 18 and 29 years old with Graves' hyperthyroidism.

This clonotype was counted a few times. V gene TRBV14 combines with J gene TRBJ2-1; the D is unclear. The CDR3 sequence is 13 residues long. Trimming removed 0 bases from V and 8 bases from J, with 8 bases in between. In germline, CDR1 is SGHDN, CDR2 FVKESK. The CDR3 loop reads CASSQEAVDEQFF. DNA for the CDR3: TGTGCCAGCAGCCAAGAAGCAGTCGATGAGCAGTTCTTC.

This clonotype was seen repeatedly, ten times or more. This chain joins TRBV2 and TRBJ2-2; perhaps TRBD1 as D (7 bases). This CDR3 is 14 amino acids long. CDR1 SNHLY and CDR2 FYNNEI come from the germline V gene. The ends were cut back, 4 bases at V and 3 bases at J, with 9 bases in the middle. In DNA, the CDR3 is TGTGCCAGCAGTGGCGGGACAGACACCGGGGAGCTGTTTTTT. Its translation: CASSGGTDTGELFF.

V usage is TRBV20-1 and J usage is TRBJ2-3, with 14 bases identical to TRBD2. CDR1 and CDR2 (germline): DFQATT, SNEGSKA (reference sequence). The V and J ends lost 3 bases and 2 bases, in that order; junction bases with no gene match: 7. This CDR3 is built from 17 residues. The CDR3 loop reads CSASFGLAGGFTDTQYF. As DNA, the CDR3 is TGCAGTGCTAGCTTCGGACTAGCGGGGGGATTCACAGATACGCAGTATTTT.

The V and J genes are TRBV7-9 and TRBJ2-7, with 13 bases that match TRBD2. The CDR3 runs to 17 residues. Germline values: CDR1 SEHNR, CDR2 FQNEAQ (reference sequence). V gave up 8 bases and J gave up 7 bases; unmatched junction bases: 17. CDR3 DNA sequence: TGTGCCAGCTCTAGGACAGTTGGACTAGCGGGAGCTTTGGAGCAGTACTTC. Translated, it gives CASSRTVGLAGALEQYF.

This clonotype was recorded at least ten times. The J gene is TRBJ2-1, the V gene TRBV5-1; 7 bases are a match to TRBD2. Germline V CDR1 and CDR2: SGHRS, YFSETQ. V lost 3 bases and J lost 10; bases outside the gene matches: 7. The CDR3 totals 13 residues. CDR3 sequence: CASSWATSDEQFF. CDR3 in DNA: TGCGCCAGCAGCTGGGCCACTAGCGACGAGCAGTTCTTC.

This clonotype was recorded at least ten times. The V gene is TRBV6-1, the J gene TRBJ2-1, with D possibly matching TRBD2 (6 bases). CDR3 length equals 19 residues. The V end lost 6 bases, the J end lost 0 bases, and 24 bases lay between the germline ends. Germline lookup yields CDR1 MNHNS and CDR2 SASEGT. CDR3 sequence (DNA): TGTGCCAGCAGACCTCCCGGAGGGACCTCCGAAAGCTCCTACAATGAGCAGTTCTTC. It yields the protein CASRPPGGTSESSYNEQFF.

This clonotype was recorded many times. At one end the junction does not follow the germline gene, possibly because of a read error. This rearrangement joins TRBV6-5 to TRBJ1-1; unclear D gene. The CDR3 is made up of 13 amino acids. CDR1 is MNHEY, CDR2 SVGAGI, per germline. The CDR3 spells CASSYSPNAEAFF. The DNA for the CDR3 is TGTGCCAGCAGTTACTCGCCGAACGCTGAAGCTTTCTTT.

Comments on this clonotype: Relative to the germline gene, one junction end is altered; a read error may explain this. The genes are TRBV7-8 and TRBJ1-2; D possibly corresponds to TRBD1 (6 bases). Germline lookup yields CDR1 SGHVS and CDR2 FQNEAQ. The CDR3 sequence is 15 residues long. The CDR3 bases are TGTGCCAGCAGCTTAGCTTATGGACAGTTCTATGCCTACACCTTC. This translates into CASSLAYGQFYAYTF.

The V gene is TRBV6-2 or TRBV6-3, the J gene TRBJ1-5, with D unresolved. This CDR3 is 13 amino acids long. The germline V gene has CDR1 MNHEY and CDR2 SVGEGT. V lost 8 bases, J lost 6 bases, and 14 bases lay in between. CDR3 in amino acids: CASLRVAGQPQHF. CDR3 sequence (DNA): TGTGCCAGCCTTAGGGTGGCCGGTCAGCCCCAGCATTTT.

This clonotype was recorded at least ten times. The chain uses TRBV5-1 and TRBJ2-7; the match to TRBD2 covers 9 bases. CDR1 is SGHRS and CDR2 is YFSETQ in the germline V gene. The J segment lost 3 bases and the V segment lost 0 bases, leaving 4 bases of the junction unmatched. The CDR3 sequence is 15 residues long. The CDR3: CASSLVTSGRYEQYF. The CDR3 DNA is TGCGCCAGCAGCTTGGTGACTAGCGGCCGCTACGAGCAGTACTTC.

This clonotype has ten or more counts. Here the CDR3 reads CASTTGGQGRNEQFF. The CDR3 nucleotides read TGTGCCAGCACGACGGGGGGACAGGGGAGGAATGAGCAGTTCTTC. V gene TRBV28 combines with J gene TRBJ2-1; 10 nucleotides match TRBD1. This CDR3 spans 15 amino acids. The germline V gene encodes CDR1 MDHEN and CDR2 SYDVKM. J gave up 7 bases and V 7 bases, and 10 bases lay outside the gene matches.

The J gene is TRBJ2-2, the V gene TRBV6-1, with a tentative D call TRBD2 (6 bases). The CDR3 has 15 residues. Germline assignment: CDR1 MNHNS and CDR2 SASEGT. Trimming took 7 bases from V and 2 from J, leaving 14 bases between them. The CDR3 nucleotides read TGTGCCAGCACCAGGGACTTTTCAAACACCGGGGAGCTGTTTTTT. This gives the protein CASTRDFSNTGELFF.

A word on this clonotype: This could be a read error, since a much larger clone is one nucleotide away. The CDR3 coding sequence is TGTGCCAGCAGCACCGGGAGGAATGAGCAGTTCTTC. It specifies CASSTGRNEQFF. The V gene is TRBV5-1, the J gene TRBJ2-1; 7 nucleotides align to TRBD2. The germline V gene encodes CDR1 SGHRS and CDR2 YFSETQ. The CDR3 runs to 12 residues.

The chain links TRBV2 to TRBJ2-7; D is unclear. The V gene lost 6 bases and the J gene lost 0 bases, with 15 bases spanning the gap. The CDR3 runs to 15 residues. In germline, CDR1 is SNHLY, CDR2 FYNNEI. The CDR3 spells CASSPVRAASYEQYF. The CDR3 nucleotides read TGTGCCAGCAGCCCCGTTAGAGCAGCCTCCTACGAGCAGTACTTC.

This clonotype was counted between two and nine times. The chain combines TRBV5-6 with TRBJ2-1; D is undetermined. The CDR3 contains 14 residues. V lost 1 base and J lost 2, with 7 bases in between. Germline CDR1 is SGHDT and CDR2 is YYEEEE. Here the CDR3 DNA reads TGTGCCAGCAGCTTGCTGTGGGCCTACAATGAGCAGTTCTTC. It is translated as CASSLLWAYNEQFF.

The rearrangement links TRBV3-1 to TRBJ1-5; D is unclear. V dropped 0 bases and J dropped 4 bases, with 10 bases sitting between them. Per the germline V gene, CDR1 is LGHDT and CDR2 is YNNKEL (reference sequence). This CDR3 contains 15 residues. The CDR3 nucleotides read TGTGCCAGCAGCCAAGATTACCGATTGAATCAGCCCCAGCATTTT. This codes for CASSQDYRLNQPQHF.

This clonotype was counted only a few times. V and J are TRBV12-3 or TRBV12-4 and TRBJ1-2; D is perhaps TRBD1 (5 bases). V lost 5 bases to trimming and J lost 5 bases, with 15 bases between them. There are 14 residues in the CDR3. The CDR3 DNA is TGTGCCAGCAGTCGCCGGAGGGGAGGGTATGGCTACACCTTC. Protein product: CASSRRRGGYGYTF.

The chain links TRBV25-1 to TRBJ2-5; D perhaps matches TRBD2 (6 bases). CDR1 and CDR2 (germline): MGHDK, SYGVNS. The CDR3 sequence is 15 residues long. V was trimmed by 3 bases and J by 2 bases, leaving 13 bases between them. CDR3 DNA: TGTGCCAGCAGTGAGGCGGGGCAAGTTCAAGAGACCCAGTACTTC. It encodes CASSEAGQVQETQYF.

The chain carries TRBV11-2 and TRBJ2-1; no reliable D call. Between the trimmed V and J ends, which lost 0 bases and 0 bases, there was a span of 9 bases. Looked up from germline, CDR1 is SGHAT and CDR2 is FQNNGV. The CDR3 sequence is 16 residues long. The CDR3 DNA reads TGTGCCAGCAGCTTAGAAGGTCTGAGCTCCTACAATGAGCAGTTCTTC. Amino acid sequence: CASSLEGLSSYNEQFF.

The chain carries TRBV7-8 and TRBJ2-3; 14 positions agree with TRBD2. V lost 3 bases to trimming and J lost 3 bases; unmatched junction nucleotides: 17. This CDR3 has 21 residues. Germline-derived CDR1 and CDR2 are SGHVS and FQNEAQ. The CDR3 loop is CASSLLPHPGLAGAGTDTQYF. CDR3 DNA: TGTGCCAGCAGCTTGCTACCTCATCCGGGACTAGCGGGAGCTGGTACAGATACGCAGTATTTT.